This is a list of T cell receptor beta chains from one sample in a study of Graves' ophthalmopathy and Graves' hyperthyroidism. TCRdb reprocessed the multiplex PCR reads via MiXCR and lists one record per CDR3 protein. The repertoire consists of over a million distinct CDR3 sequences, with less than 45% occurring once and the leading ten covering 11%. Source material: peripheral blood or thyroid tissue (not recorded which). The origin of the receptors is an adult man with Graves' hyperthyroidism. Both conserved end residues are part of each CDR3. D genes are given only for firm matches. Where a row states a size, it is once, few, many or the class of an expanded clone; other rows omit it.

j_call,v_call,clone_size,d_call,cdr3_aa,cdr3_nt
TRBJ1-5,TRBV12-3/TRBV12-4,few,-,CASSLGLSANQPQHF,TGTGCCAGCAGTTTAGGCTTGTCAGCAAATCAGCCCCAGCATTTT
TRBJ1-6,TRBV4-1,many,-,CASSQGQNSPLHF,TGCGCCAGCAGCCAAGGACAGAATTCACCCCTCCACTTT
TRBJ2-7,TRBV29-1,-,-,CSAVASRNEQYF,TGCAGCGCAGTGGCGAGTCGAAACGAGCAGTACTTC
TRBJ2-7,TRBV7-8,-,TRBD2,CASSLRGASSSYEQYF,TGTGCCAGCAGCTTGCGGGGGGCCTCATCATCCTACGAGCAGTACTTC
TRBJ2-2,TRBV6-1,-,-,CASSEARGYTGELFF,TGTGCCAGCAGTGAAGCTCGGGGATACACCGGGGAGCTGTTTTTT
TRBJ2-3,TRBV20-1,-,-,CSASTPVNTQYF,TGCAGTGCTAGTACTCCGGTAAATACGCAGTATTTT
TRBJ2-7,TRBV2,few,-,CASRLGDHSSYEQYF,TGTGCCAGCAGACTAGGGGACCACAGCTCCTACGAGCAGTACTTC
TRBJ2-6,TRBV5-1,-,TRBD1,CASSPGTGTSGANVPTF,TGCGCCAGCAGCCCCGGGACAGGGACTTCTGGGGCCAACGTCCCGACTTTC
TRBJ1-5,TRBV19,-,-,CASSIDRDHAISNQPQHF,TGTGCCAGTAGTATAGATCGGGATCATGCTATTAGCAATCAGCCCCAGCATTTT
TRBJ2-7,TRBV5-1,few,TRBD1,CASKRTGDPLSSYEQYF,TGCGCCAGCAAAAGGACAGGGGACCCGTTGAGCTCCTACGAGCAGTACTTC
TRBJ2-5,TRBV6-1,many,-,CASMYYTQETQYF,TGTGCCAGCATGTACTATACTCAAGAGACCCAGTACTTC
TRBJ2-7,TRBV4-1,-,-,CASSQGSRATYEQYF,TGCGCCAGCAGCCAAGGCTCTCGGGCAACCTACGAGCAGTACTTC
TRBJ1-5,TRBV6-2/TRBV6-3,few,-,CASSRMGWSNQPQHF,TGTGCCAGCAGTCGGATGGGTTGGAGCAATCAGCCCCAGCATTTT
TRBJ1-4,TRBV4-3,-,-,CASSQVGSLSEKLFF,TGCGCCAGCAGCCAAGTTGGCTCTCTGAGTGAAAAACTGTTTTTT
TRBJ2-3,TRBV29-1,-,TRBD2,CSAPGLATEGDTQYF,TGCAGCGCCCCTGGACTAGCGACCGAAGGAGATACGCAGTATTTT
TRBJ1-5,TRBV15,once,-,CATGGIRAGGQPQHF,TGTGCCACCGGCGGGATCCGGGCTGGCGGGCAGCCCCAGCATTTT
TRBJ1-2,TRBV27,few,-,CASSLYEGQGYGYTF,TGTGCCAGCAGTTTATACGAGGGGCAGGGCTATGGCTACACCTTC
TRBJ1-5,TRBV19,-,-,CATAGEAGHPGPQHF,TGTGCCACCGCTGGGGAGGCCGGTCACCCCGGACCCCAGCATTTT
TRBJ1-2,TRBV30,-,-,CAWSVGGNMDGYTF,TGTGCCTGGAGTGTCGGGGGTAACATGGATGGCTACACCTTC
TRBJ2-7,TRBV11-2,many,-,CASSSITDRHEQYF,TGTGCCAGCAGCTCAATCACGGACCGCCACGAGCAGTACTTC
TRBJ1-5,TRBV10-3,many,TRBD1,CAIRDSQNQPQHF,TGTGCCATCCGGGACAGCCAGAATCAGCCCCAGCATTTT
TRBJ2-7,TRBV7-2,-,TRBD1,CAWSVQDRAIVYF,TGTGCCTGGAGTGTACAGGACAGGGCCATAGTGTACTTC
TRBJ1-1,TRBV10-2,-,-,CASSESPGWVFF,TGCGCCAGCAGTGAGTCCCCGGGCTGGGTTTTCTTT
TRBJ1-5,TRBV7-9,many,-,CASSFQGLQPQHF,TGTGCCAGCAGCTTTCAGGGGCTCCAGCCCCAGCATTTT
TRBJ1-6,TRBV29-1,few,-,CSVEANSGNSPLHF,TGCAGCGTTGAAGCTAATAGCGGGAATTCACCCCTCCACTTT
TRBJ2-7,TRBV20-1,many,TRBD2,CSAPDRLAGGPDHEQYF,TGCAGTGCTCCCGACCGACTAGCGGGGGGCCCAGACCACGAGCAGTACTTC
TRBJ1-5,TRBV7-2,many,TRBD1,CASSSGDRPTNQHF,TGTGCCAGCAGCTCGGGGGACAGGCCGACCAACCAGCATTTT